Below are 3 T cell receptor beta chains sequenced from a single sample in a study of CD8 T cells in ankylosing spondylitis. TCRdb reprocessed the 5' RACE reads with MiXCR, giving one entry per CDR3 protein. The repertoire holds more than 250,000 distinct CDR3 sequences, with 11% as singletons. The sequenced sample was blood, either unsorted or a sorted T cell fraction (not recorded which). Receptors were obtained from a female donor with ankylosing spondylitis or in good health (not recorded which).

The genes are TRBV20-1 and TRBJ2-3, with a weak D call TRBD2 (5 bases). V was shortened by 4 bases and J by 0 bases, with 17 bases between the two germline ends. This CDR3 region has 16 residues. Germline CDR1 reads DFQATT; CDR2 reads SNEGSKA (reference sequence). The DNA of the CDR3 is TGCAGTGCTATCTCCTCCAGCGGTACTAGCACAGATACGCAGTATTTT. Amino acids: CSAISSSGTSTDTQYF.

This clonotype occurred a few times. V gene TRBV7-9 combines with J gene TRBJ2-5; D is undetermined. This CDR3 region has 13 residues. CDR1 is SEHNR, CDR2 FQNEAQ, per germline (reference sequence). Trimming took off 5 bases at V and 2 bases at J, with 9 bases between the two ends. This chain's CDR3 is CASSPFFQETQYF. The CDR3 DNA reads TGTGCCAGCAGCCCGTTCTTTCAAGAGACCCAGTACTTC.

This clonotype appeared a few times. A junction end diverges from the germline sequence, so it may reflect a read error. The chain carries TRBV7-9 and TRBJ2-7; 11 positions agree with TRBD2. This CDR3 has 15 amino acids. Germline values: CDR1 SEHNR, CDR2 FQNEAQ (reference sequence). For the CDR3, the DNA is TGTGCCAGCAGCTTAGCCCCCGGGACTAGCGGCCCGAAACGTTTC. It encodes CASSLAPGTSGPKRF.